This T cell receptor beta chain comes out of a study of T-cell memory formation after mild COVID-19. TCRdb itself ran the 5' RACE reads through MiXCR, one entry per CDR3 protein. The sample shows some 290,000 distinct CDR3 sequences, about 16% of them seen only once. Study results and limitations: Some responding clones appeared in pre-infection memory, suggesting cross-reactive memory joined. CD4+ clones that contracted lay mainly in CM and EM; CD8+ ones lay in EMRA.

This clonotype was observed at least ten times. Its antigen is unknown. Sequencing was done on a sample of PBMCs or a T cell subset sorted from them (not recorded which). The sequence was collected from a man aged 18 to 29 who had mild COVID-19 (a few samples of this study predate the infection). Cell type and time point are not known.

The CDR3 DNA reads TGCAGCGTAGCCGGGGAAGCCTACGAGCAGTACTTC. Translating gives CSVAGEAYEQYF. This sequence joins TRBV29-1 and TRBJ2-7, with D possibly being TRBD2 (5 bases). Germline V gene lookup returns CDR1 SQVTM and CDR2 ANQGSEA. This CDR3 has 12 amino acids. Trimming took off 6 bases at V and 2 bases at J, with 11 bases between the two ends.